The clone carrying this T cell receptor beta chain came up a few times. The data were taken from a study of Graves' ophthalmopathy and Graves' hyperthyroidism. Scientists amplified the TCR beta CDR3 regions from RNA transcripts. RT-PCR in the first round used HTBI primers; a second-round multiplex PCR followed. Using its own MiXCR run on the multiplex PCR reads, TCRdb lists one record per CDR3 protein. Seen here are 450,000 or so distinct CDR3 sequences, 13% to 15% observed once, and the top ten hold 9.8%. The CDR3 totals 11 residues. Per the germline V gene, CDR1 is MNHEY and CDR2 is SVGEGT. The V end was cut by 8 bases, the J end by 5 bases, with 9 bases between.

The rearrangement joins TRBV6-2 or TRBV6-3 to TRBJ1-1; a weak D match, TRBD1 (6 bases). The material sequenced was blood. The sequence derives from a woman aged 30 to 39 with Graves' ophthalmopathy. CDR3 DNA: TGTGCCAGCGGCCAGGGGACTGAAGCTTTCTTT. Its translation: CASGQGTEAFF.